Listed below are T cell receptor beta chains from one sample, sequenced in a study of cytomegalovirus exposure and HLA in healthy donors. Profiling relied on immunoSEQ multiplex PCR, and the TCRdb table lists in-frame clones only, not all of them. The sample includes 200,000 or so clones, approximately 82% of them seen just once. Sequencing was done on a sample of PBMCs. These receptors originate from a woman younger than 35 in good health and CMV-seropositive. The CDR3 runs from the conserved cysteine through the conserved F or W. D genes are given only for firm matches. The size entry is marked missing in some rows and otherwise reads once, few, many or a size class.

>TRBV5-1|NA|13|TRBJ1-2|TRBD1
TGCGCCAGCAGCACCGACAGGGTAGGGGGCTACACCTTC
CASSTDRVGGYTF
>TRBV5-4|once|15|TRBJ2-1|NA
TGTGCCAGCAGCTTGGGCGGGGGCCCCTACAATGAGCAGTTCTTC
CASSLGGGPYNEQFF
>TRBV29-1|NA|13|TRBJ2-1|NA
TGCAGTGGAGTGGGTCTCTCCTACAATGAGCAGTTCTTC
CSGVGLSYNEQFF
>TRBV7-9|once|12|TRBJ1-2|NA
TGTGCCAGCAGCTTCGACAGCCCTGGCTACACCTTC
CASSFDSPGYTF
>TRBV9|NA|14|TRBJ2-4|TRBD1
TGTGCCAGCAGCGTGGGAGACAGGGTGAACATTCAGTACTTC
CASSVGDRVNIQYF
>TRBV7-8|NA|12|TRBJ2-6|NA
TGTGCCAGCAGCTTAGTAGCCAACGTCCTGACTTTC
CASSLVANVLTF
>TRBV30|NA|15|TRBJ2-3|TRBD2
TGTGCCTGTACCCAGACTAGCGGGGGGGCAGATACGCAGTATTTT
CACTQTSGGADTQYF
>TRBV2|NA|15|TRBJ1-3|NA
TGTGCCAGCAGTGAATTACGGGGGGGTGGAAACACCATATATTTT
CASSELRGGGNTIYF
>TRBV10-2|NA|17|TRBJ2-1|TRBD2
TGCGCCAGCAGTGAGTCTATAGTAGCGGGATTTTACAATGAGCAGTTCTTC
CASSESIVAGFYNEQFF
>TRBV19|once|14|TRBJ2-1|TRBD1
TGTGCCAGTAGGGGGACAGGGACCGACAATGAGCAGTTCTTC
CASRGTGTDNEQFF
>TRBV5-6|NA|13|TRBJ1-6|NA
TGTGCCAGCAGCTTGGGAAGGGGCGCAGCCCTCCACTTT
CASSLGRGAALHF
>TRBV28|NA|14|TRBJ1-2|NA
TGTGCCAGCAGTTTGCCCGGGAAGAACTATGGCTACACCTTC
CASSLPGKNYGYTF
>TRBV2|NA|14|TRBJ1-6|NA
TGTGCCAGCAGTGTGGGACACCCCAATTCACCCCTCCACTTT
CASSVGHPNSPLHF
>TRBV28|once|13|TRBJ1-2|NA
TGTGCCAGCAGTTCCAACCTCAGGGAAGGCTACACCTTC
CASSSNLREGYTF
>TRBV11-3|NA|17|TRBJ1-6|TRBD1
TGTGCCAGCAGCTCCTCCGGGACAGGGGCCTATAATTCACCCCTACACTTT
CASSSSGTGAYNSPLHF
>TRBV7-7|few|14|TRBJ2-2|NA
TGTGCCAGCAGCGGGGGCTTGTACACCGGGGAGCTGTTTTTT
CASSGGLYTGELFF
>TRBV5-8|NA|14|TRBJ2-1|TRBD2
TGTGCCAGCAGCCCTCTAGCGGGGGGTAGGGAGCAGTTCTTC
CASSPLAGGREQFF
>TRBV27|NA|17|TRBJ1-1|NA
TGTGCCAGCAGTGTAACCGGGCCCGGGACACTGAACACTGAAGCTTTCTTT
CASSVTGPGTLNTEAFF
>TRBV4-3|NA|16|TRBJ1-6|NA
TGCGCCAGCAGCCAAGCTCAGGGGAGAGGGAATTCACCCCTCCACTTT
CASSQAQGRGNSPLHF
>TRBV7-2|NA|14|TRBJ1-1|NA
TGTGCCAGCAGCACCCTTGAAGCAAACACTGAAGCTTTCTTT
CASSTLEANTEAFF
>TRBV5-6|NA|17|TRBJ2-3|TRBD2
TGTGCCAGCAGCTTGGGACTAGCGGGGGCCGCAGGGGATACGCAGTATTTT
CASSLGLAGAAGDTQYF
>TRBV5-1|NA|13|TRBJ2-7|NA
TGCGCCAGCAGCTTGGAGGACAGTGACGAGCAGTACTTC
CASSLEDSDEQYF
>TRBV6-5|NA|13|TRBJ1-2|NA
TGTGCCAGCAGGGCCAAGGCGGTTTATGGCTACACCTTC
CASRAKAVYGYTF
>TRBV7-2|NA|16|TRBJ2-3|TRBD1
TGTGCCAGCAGCTTAGAAGGGACAGGGTTCGCAGATACGCAGTATTTT
CASSLEGTGFADTQYF
>TRBV18|NA|14|TRBJ1-1|TRBD1
TGTGCCAGCTCAAGGGACAGGGGGAACACTGAAGCTTTCTTT
CASSRDRGNTEAFF
>TRBV27|NA|15|TRBJ2-2|NA
TGTGCCAGCAGTTGGGGGGGGCCTGGCGCCGGGGAGCTGTTTTTT
CASSWGGPGAGELFF
>TRBV5-6|NA|16|TRBJ2-2|TRBD1
TGTGCCAGCAGCCAGGGACAGGGGCTGAACACCGGGGAGCTGTTTTTT
CASSQGQGLNTGELFF
>TRBV6-5|NA|16|TRBJ2-4|TRBD2
TGTGCCAGCAGTTACTATGTCGGGGGGGGGAAAAACATTCAATACTTC
CASSYYVGGGKNIQYF
>TRBV6-5|NA|14|TRBJ1-1|NA
TGTGCCAGCAGTCCCCCGGGACAAAACACTGAAGCTTTCTTT
CASSPPGQNTEAFF
>TRBV28|NA|13|TRBJ2-7|TRBD1
TGTGCCAGCAGTTGGGACAGTCCCTACGAGCAGTACTTC
CASSWDSPYEQYF
>TRBV6-5|NA|15|TRBJ1-1|NA
TGTGCCAGCAGCCCAGGGGTTCGGTTGTACACTGAAGCTTTCTTT
CASSPGVRLYTEAFF
>TRBV6-5|NA|13|TRBJ1-3|NA
TGTGCCAGCAGTGAAGAGCCTGGAAACACCATATATTTT
CASSEEPGNTIYF
>TRBV15|NA|15|TRBJ2-1|TRBD2
TGTGCCACCGACTCCGGACTAGCGGTAGTCAATGAGCAGTTCTTC
CATDSGLAVVNEQFF
>TRBV19|NA|15|TRBJ2-1|TRBD1
TGTGCCAGTAGAACGGACAGGGGAACCTACAATGAGCAGTTCTTC
CASRTDRGTYNEQFF
>TRBV9|NA|14|TRBJ1-1|NA
TGTGCCAGCAGCGTAGGGGGGGTGAACACTGAAGCTTTCTTT
CASSVGGVNTEAFF